These 8 T cell receptor beta chains were sequenced from one sample in a study of shared clonotypes between healthy human individuals. Produced via immunoSEQ multiplex PCR; TCRdb's table is partial and in-frame only. This table holds about 470,000 clones, 75% to 85% found once. Input material: PBMCs. The receptors derive from a middle-aged woman in good health. Some clones in this sample may be carry-over from other donors' samples.

This chain links TRBV4-3 with TRBJ2-1, with TRBD2 matching 8 bases. With 1 base clipped from V and 6 bases from J, the junction kept 2 bases outside the gene matches. Germline loops: CDR1 LGHNA, CDR2 YSLEER. The CDR3 contains 14 residues. The CDR3 is CASSQVTSVNEQFF. In nucleotides, the CDR3 is TGCGCCAGCAGCCAAGTGACTAGCGTCAATGAGCAGTTCTTC.

The chain is built from TRBV11-2 and TRBJ2-7; TRBD1 matches at 7 bases. V was clipped by 0 bases and J by 2 bases; unmatched bases: 4. CDR3 length: 15 amino acids. Germline V gene lookup returns CDR1 SGHAT and CDR2 FQNNGV. CDR3 DNA: TGTGCCAGCAGCTTAGAGTGGGACAGAGCCTACGAGCAGTACTTC. Its protein product is CASSLEWDRAYEQYF.

The chain uses TRBV29-1 and TRBJ2-4, with 12 nucleotides matching TRBD1. This CDR3 comprises 16 residues. J gave up 7 bases and V 7 bases, and 14 bases lay outside the gene matches. From germline, CDR1 is SQVTM and CDR2 ANQGSEA. CDR3 bases: TGCAGCGCATCAGGCTTCCCGGGACAGGGGGCTAACATTCAGTACTTC. This encodes CSASGFPGQGANIQYF.

Here the CDR3 reads CASSLRQKNTEAFF. The CDR3 region has the DNA TGTGCCAGCAGCTTACGACAGAAGAACACTGAAGCTTTCTTT. The chain combines TRBV11-2 with TRBJ1-1; weak D call: TRBD1 (5 bases). CDR3 size: 14 residues. The V end lost 2 bases, the J end lost 1 base, and 8 bases lay between the germline ends. Germline V gene data show CDR1 as SGHAT and CDR2 as FQNNGV. Full variable domain (missing parts from reference TRBV11-2 and TRBJ1-1): EAGVAQSPRYKIIEKRQSVAFWCNPISGHATLYWYQQILGQGPKLLIQFQNNGVVDDSQLPKDRFSAERLKGVDSTLKIQPAKLEDSAVYLCASSLRQKNTEAFFGQGTRLTVV.

J is TRBJ2-1 and V is TRBV7-2; 8 bases line up with TRBD1. J lost 1 base, V lost 4 bases, and 9 bases had no gene match. The CDR3 has 17 residues. Germline V gene lookup returns CDR1 SGHTA and CDR2 FQGNSA. CDR3 sequence (DNA): TGTGCCAGCAGCTCCGTTGGACAGGGACGATCCTACAATGAGCAGTTCTTC. It encodes CASSSVGQGRSYNEQFF.

This chain connects TRBV6-6 to TRBJ1-2, with 9 positions matching TRBD1. CDR1 and CDR2 from the germline V gene are MNHNY and SVGAGI (reference sequence). The V segment lost 5 bases and the J segment 4 bases; nucleotides outside the gene matches: 2. The CDR3 extends over 13 amino acids. The CDR3 loop is CASSTGGGYGYTF. DNA for the CDR3: TGTGCCAGCAGTACAGGGGGCGGCTATGGCTACACCTTC.

The chain combines TRBV19 with TRBJ1-1; D is perhaps TRBD1 (6 bases). The CDR3 extends over 12 amino acids. The germline V gene encodes CDR1 LNHDA and CDR2 SQIVND (reference sequence). V lost 6 bases to trimming and J lost 5 bases, with 10 bases between them. As DNA, the CDR3 is TGTGCCAGTAGAGGGGGGTGGACTGAAGCTTTCTTT. As protein: CASRGGWTEAFF. Combining the CDR3 with reference TRBV19 and TRBJ1-1 gives the whole variable domain DGGITQSPKYLFRKEGQNVTLSCEQNLNHDAMYWYRQDPGQGLRLIYYSQIVNDFQKGDIAEGYSVSREKKESFPLTVTSAQKNPTAFYLCASRGGWTEAFFGQGTRLTVV.

The chain joins TRBV7-3 to TRBJ2-2, with 7 bases that match TRBD2. The CDR3 has 18 residues. The V gene's germline CDR1 is SGHTA and CDR2 FQGTGA. V was pared by 0 bases and J by 4 bases, with 11 bases of the junction left unmatched. The CDR3 DNA is TGTGCCAGCAGCTTAACGCCCGGGAGGAGGGCGGGCACCGGGGAGCTGTTTTTT. This codes for CASSLTPGRRAGTGELFF.